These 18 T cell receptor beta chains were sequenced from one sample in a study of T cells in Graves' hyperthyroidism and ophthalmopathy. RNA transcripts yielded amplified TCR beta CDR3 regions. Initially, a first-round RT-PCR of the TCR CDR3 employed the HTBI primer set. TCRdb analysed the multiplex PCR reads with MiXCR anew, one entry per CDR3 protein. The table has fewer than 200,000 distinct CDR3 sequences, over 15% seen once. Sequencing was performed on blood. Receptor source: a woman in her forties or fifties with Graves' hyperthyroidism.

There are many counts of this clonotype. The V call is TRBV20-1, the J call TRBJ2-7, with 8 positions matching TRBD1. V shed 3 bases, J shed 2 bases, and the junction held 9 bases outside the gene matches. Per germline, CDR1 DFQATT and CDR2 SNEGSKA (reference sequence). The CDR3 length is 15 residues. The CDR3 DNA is TGCAGTGCTAGGGGGGGTGACAGGGGTCCCTACGAGCAGTACTTC. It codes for CSARGGDRGPYEQYF.

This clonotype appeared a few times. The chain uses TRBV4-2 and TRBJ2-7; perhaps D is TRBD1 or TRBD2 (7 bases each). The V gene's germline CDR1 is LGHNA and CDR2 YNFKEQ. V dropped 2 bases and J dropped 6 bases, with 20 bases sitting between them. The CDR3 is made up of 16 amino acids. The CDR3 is CASSQYSGGQISEQYF. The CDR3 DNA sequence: TGTGCCAGCAGCCAATATTCGGGGGGACAGATCTCCGAGCAGTACTTC.

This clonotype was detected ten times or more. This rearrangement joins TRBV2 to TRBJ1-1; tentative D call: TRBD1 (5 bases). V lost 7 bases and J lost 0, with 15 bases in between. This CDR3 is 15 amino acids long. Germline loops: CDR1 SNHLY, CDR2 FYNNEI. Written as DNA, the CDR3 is TGTGCCAGCAACAACCAGGGAGGTCTGAACACTGAAGCTTTCTTT. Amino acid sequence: CASNNQGGLNTEAFF.

DNA of the CDR3: TGCAGTGCTAGGGAAACTGGAAACACCATATATTTT. Translation gives CSARETGNTIYF. This chain connects TRBV20-1 to TRBJ1-3; D ambiguous. Germline V gene data show CDR1 as DFQATT and CDR2 as SNEGSKA (reference sequence). V was cut by 3 bases and J by 2 bases, with 5 bases left in between. The CDR3 covers 12 residues.

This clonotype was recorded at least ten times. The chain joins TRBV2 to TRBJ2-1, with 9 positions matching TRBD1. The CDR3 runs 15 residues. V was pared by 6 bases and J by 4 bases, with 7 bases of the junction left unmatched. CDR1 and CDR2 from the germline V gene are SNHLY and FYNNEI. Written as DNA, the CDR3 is TGTGCCAGCAGCCACGACAGGGGGTTATACAATGAGCAGTTCTTC. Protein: CASSHDRGLYNEQFF.

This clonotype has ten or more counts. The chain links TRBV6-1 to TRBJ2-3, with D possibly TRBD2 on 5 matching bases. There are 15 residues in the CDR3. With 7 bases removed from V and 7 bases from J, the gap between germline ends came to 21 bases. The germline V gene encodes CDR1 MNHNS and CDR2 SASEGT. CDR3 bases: TGTGCCAGCAAAGTGTCGAGGGTTGGTTTATATACGCAGTATTTT. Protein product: CASKVSRVGLYTQYF.

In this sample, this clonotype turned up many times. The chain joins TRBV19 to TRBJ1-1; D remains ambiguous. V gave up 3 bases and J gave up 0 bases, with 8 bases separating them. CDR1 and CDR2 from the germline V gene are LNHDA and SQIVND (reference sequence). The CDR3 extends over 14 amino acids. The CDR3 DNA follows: TGTGCCAGTAGTATGATAGGGATGAACACTGAAGCTTTCTTT. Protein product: CASSMIGMNTEAFF.

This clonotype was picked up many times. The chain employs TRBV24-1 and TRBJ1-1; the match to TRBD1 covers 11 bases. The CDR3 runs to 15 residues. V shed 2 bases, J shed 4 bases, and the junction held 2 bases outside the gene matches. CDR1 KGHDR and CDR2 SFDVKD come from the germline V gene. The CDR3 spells CATSDSGTGGTEAFF. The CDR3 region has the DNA TGTGCCACCAGTGATTCCGGGACAGGGGGCACTGAAGCTTTCTTT.

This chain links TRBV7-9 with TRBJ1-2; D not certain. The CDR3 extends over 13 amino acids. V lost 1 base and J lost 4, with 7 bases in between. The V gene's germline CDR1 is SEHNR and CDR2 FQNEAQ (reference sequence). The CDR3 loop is CASSLVSGYGYTF. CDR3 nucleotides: TGTGCCAGCAGCTTAGTTTCGGGCTATGGCTACACCTTC.

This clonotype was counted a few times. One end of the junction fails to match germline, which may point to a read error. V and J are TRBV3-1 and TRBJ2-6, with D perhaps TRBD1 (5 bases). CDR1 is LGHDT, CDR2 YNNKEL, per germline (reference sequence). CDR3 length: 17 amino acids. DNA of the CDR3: TGTGCCAGCAGCCAAGGCCCGCCGGCTTCTGGGGCCAACATCCTGACTTTC. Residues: CASSQGPPASGANILTF. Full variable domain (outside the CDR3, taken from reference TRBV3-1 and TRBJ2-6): DTAVSQTPKYLVTQMGNDKSIKCEQNLGHDTMYWYKQDSKKFLKIMFSYNNKELIINETVPNRFSPKSPDKAHLNLHINSLELGDSAVYFCASSQGPPASGANILTFGAGSRLTVL.

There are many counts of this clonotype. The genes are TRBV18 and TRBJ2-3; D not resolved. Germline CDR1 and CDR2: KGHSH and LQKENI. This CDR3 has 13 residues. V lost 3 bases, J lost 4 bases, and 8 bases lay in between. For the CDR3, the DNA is TGTGCCAGCTCACCTTCGGCACCAGATACGCAGTATTTT. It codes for CASSPSAPDTQYF.

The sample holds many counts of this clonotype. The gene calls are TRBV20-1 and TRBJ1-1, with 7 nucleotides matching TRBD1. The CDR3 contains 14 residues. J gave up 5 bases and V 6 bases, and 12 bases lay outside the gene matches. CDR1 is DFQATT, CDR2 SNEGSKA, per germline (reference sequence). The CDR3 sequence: CSAAATGVGTEAFF. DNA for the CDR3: TGCAGTGCGGCGGCAACAGGGGTTGGGACTGAAGCTTTCTTT.

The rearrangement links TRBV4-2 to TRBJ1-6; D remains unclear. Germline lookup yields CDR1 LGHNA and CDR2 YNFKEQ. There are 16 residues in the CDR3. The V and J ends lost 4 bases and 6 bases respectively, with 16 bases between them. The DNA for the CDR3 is TGTGCCAGCAGCCCGACCCGTACGGGCCTTAATTCACCCCTCCACTTT. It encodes CASSPTRTGLNSPLHF.

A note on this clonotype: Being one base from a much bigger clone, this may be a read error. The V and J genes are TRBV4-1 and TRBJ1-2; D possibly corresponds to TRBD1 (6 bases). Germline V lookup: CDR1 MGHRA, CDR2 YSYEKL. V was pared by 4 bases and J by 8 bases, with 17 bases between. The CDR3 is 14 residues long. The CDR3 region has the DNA TGCGCCAGCAGCCGCCACCCGGGACATTACGGCTACACCTTC. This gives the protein CASSRHPGHYGYTF.

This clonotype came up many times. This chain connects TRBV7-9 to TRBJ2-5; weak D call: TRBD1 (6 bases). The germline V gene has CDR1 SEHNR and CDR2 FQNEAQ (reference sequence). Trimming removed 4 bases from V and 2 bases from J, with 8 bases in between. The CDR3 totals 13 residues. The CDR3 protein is CASSYRVQETQYF. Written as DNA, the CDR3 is TGTGCCAGCAGCTACAGGGTTCAAGAGACCCAGTACTTC. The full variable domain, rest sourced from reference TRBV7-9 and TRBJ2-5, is DTGVSQNPRHKITKRGQNVTFRCDPISEHNRLYWYRQTLGQGPEFLTYFQNEAQLEKSRLLSDRFSAERPKGSFSTLEIQRTEQGDSAMYLCASSYRVQETQYFGPGTRLLVL.

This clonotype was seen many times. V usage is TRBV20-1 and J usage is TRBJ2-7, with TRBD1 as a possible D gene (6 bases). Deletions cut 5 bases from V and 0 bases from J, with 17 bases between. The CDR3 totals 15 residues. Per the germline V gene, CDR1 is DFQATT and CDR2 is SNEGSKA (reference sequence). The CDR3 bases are TGCAGTGCTGACATTACAGGGACCCCCTCCTACGAGCAGTACTTC. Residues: CSADITGTPSYEQYF.

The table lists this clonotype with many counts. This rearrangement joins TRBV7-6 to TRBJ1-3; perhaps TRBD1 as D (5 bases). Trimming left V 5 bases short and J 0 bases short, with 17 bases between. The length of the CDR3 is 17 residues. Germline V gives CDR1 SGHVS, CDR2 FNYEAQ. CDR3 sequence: CASSPEPTGLSGNTIYF. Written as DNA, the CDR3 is TGTGCCAGCAGCCCCGAACCAACAGGCCTCTCTGGAAACACCATATATTTT. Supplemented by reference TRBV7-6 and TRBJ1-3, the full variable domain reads GAGVSQSPRYKVTKRGQDVALRCDPISGHVSLYWYRQALGQGPEFLTYFNYEAQQDKSGLPNDRFSAERPEGSISTLTIQRTEQRDSAMYRCASSPEPTGLSGNTIYFGEGSWLTVV.

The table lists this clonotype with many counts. The CDR3 bases are TGTGCCAGCAGTTACTCTGGGAGAGGGACAGGGACGGGATATGGCTACACCTTC. Translation: CASSYSGRGTGTGYGYTF. The gene calls are TRBV6-5 and TRBJ1-2, with 9 bases fitting TRBD1. Germline assignment: CDR1 MNHEY and CDR2 SVGAGI. The CDR3 runs 18 residues. V was clipped by 0 bases and J by 5 bases; unmatched bases: 13.